These 29 T cell receptor beta chains came from one sample sequenced in a study of T cells expressing NK-cell markers. With the 5' RACE reads reprocessed, TCRdb shows one record per CDR3 protein and no DNA. This table lists 130,000 to 150,000 distinct CDR3 sequences. The sequenced material came from blood T cells: a sorted CD56 or NKG2C T cell subset, CD4+ or CD8+ T cells, or bulk PBMC T cells (not recorded which). The receptors originated from a man aged 18 to 29 in good health.

V and J are TRBV3-1 and TRBJ2-1; TCRdb names TRBD2, which stays unverified in the absence of DNA. In germline, CDR1 is LGHDT, CDR2 YNNKEL (reference sequence). This CDR3 is built from 17 residues. The CDR3 sequence is CASSQHSGTSVYNEQFF.

This rearrangement joins TRBV12-3 or TRBV12-4 to TRBJ2-1. This CDR3 has 12 residues. CDR3 sequence reads: CASRYGPYEQFF.

J is TRBJ2-1 and V is TRBV12-3 or TRBV12-4; TCRdb's D gene call, TRBD2, goes unchecked for lack of DNA. CDR3 length: 15 residues. CDR3 residues: CASRRKREGGNEQFF.

The rearrangement uses TRBV6-6 and TRBJ2-5; TCRdb lists TRBD2, though no DNA is available to test this call. The CDR3 has 13 residues. CDR1 and CDR2 from the germline V gene are MNHNY and SVGAGI (reference sequence). CDR3 region: CASLGTAQETQYF.

The chain joins TRBV28 to TRBJ1-5; the D gene TCRdb calls, TRBD1, cannot be checked with no DNA. Germline V gives CDR1 MDHEN, CDR2 SYDVKM. The CDR3 is 13 residues long. CDR3 protein: CAIWDDSNQPQHF.

The chain recombines TRBV5-1 with TRBJ1-2; as DNA is missing, the TRBD1 call by TCRdb cannot be tested. CDR1 and CDR2 from the germline V gene are SGHRS and YFSETQ. CDR3 length: 14 amino acids. The CDR3 sequence is CASSSEGINYGYTF.

V gene TRBV7-9 combines with J gene TRBJ2-6; TCRdb outputs TRBD1, but without DNA this stays unchecked. This CDR3 is built from 17 residues. CDR1 is SEHNR, CDR2 FQNEAQ, per germline (reference sequence). This chain's CDR3 is CASSLPGNTSGANVLTF.

V and J are TRBV7-6 and TRBJ2-1; TCRdb picks TRBD2, but there is no DNA to check that call. Germline V gene data show CDR1 as SGHVS and CDR2 as FNYEAQ. This CDR3 comprises 17 residues. The CDR3 reads CASSLAREGGANNEQFF. The full variable domain, completed using reference TRBV7-6 and TRBJ2-1, is GAGVSQSPRYKVTKRGQDVALRCDPISGHVSLYWYRQALGQGPEFLTYFNYEAQQDKSGLPNDRFSAERPEGSISTLTIQRTEQRDSAMYRCASSLAREGGANNEQFFGPGTRLTVL.

CDR3: CSVLGTVNYNEQFF. The chain employs TRBV29-1 and TRBJ2-1; the D call of TRBD1 rests on TCRdb alone, since no DNA is present to check it. The germline V gene encodes CDR1 SQVTM and CDR2 ANQGSEA. CDR3 length: 14 residues.

The V call is TRBV3-1, the J call TRBJ2-1. The germline V gene encodes CDR1 LGHDT and CDR2 YNNKEL (reference sequence). CDR3 length: 13 residues. CDR3 sequence reads: CASSQGLLGEQFF.

The CDR3 region is CASRGGLFQETQYF. The rearrangement links TRBV2 to TRBJ2-5; no DNA is available, so the TRBD2 call from TCRdb remains unchecked. Germline V gene lookup returns CDR1 SNHLY and CDR2 FYNNEI. The CDR3 is 14 residues long.

The chain recombines TRBV7-9 with TRBJ2-7; TCRdb reports TRBD1, a call that lacks DNA to check it against. The germline V gene has CDR1 SEHNR and CDR2 FQNEAQ (reference sequence). The CDR3 is made up of 16 amino acids. CDR3 protein: CASSPPNQGDPYEQYF.

The chain recombines TRBV11-2 with TRBJ2-1; TCRdb lists TRBD2, though no DNA is available to test this call. Germline loops: CDR1 SGHAT, CDR2 FQNNGV. The CDR3 runs 20 residues. The CDR3 region is CATRDTWGLAGGGSYNEQFF.

The V and J genes are TRBV7-9 and TRBJ1-2; TCRdb picks TRBD1, but there is no DNA to check that call. Germline CDR1 reads SEHNR; CDR2 reads FQNEAQ (reference sequence). This CDR3 contains 14 residues. The CDR3: CASSQIPGHGFRTF. The full variable domain, rest sourced from reference TRBV7-9 and TRBJ1-2, is DTGVSQNPRHKITKRGQNVTFRCDPISEHNRLYWYRQTLGQGPEFLTYFQNEAQLEKSRLLSDRFSAERPKGSFSTLEIQRTEQGDSAMYLCASSQIPGHGFRTFGSGTRLTVV.

This chain uses TRBV7-9 with TRBJ2-5; TCRdb's assignment of TRBD1 cannot be checked, as there is no DNA. Germline CDR1 reads SEHNR; CDR2 reads FQNEAQ (reference sequence). This CDR3 has 17 amino acids. CDR3 amino acids: CASSRRQGMDGQETQYF.

The chain uses TRBV7-2 and TRBJ2-1. The CDR3 spans 12 residues. Per germline, CDR1 SGHTA and CDR2 FQGNSA. CDR3 region: CASSLAANEQFF.

The rearrangement uses TRBV6-5 and TRBJ2-7; the D call of TRBD1 rests on TCRdb alone, since no DNA is present to check it. This CDR3 comprises 13 residues. Germline V lookup: CDR1 MNHEY, CDR2 SVGAGI. The CDR3 sequence: CASSYSQGAEQYF.

The CDR3 region is CASSPGTSGTRTVYNEQFF. V and J are TRBV14 and TRBJ2-1; with no DNA, the TCRdb D assignment of TRBD2 cannot be verified. Germline V gene lookup returns CDR1 SGHDN and CDR2 FVKESK. This CDR3 comprises 19 residues.

V and J are TRBV20-1 and TRBJ1-2; TCRdb picks TRBD1, but there is no DNA to check that call. Germline assignment: CDR1 DFQATT and CDR2 SNEGSKA (reference sequence). This CDR3 region has 13 residues. CDR3 sequence reads: CSAKQGADYGYTF.

The chain couples TRBV11-2 to TRBJ2-1; the D call of TRBD2 rests on TCRdb alone, since no DNA is present to check it. The CDR3 has 15 residues. Germline V lookup: CDR1 SGHAT, CDR2 FQNNGV. Here the CDR3 reads CASSQVVAGSNEQFF.

This chain links TRBV29-1 with TRBJ2-5; TCRdb reports TRBD1, a call that lacks DNA to check it against. Germline V CDR1 and CDR2: SQVTM, ANQGSEA. CDR3 size: 14 residues. This CDR3 reads CSVDGTGPWETQYF.

The chain carries TRBV5-5 and TRBJ2-2; TCRdb lists TRBD1, though no DNA is available to test this call. The CDR3 loop spans 12 amino acids. CDR1 SGHKS and CDR2 YYEKEE come from the germline V gene (reference sequence). This CDR3 reads CASSPGTGELFF.

The chain has TRBV5-1 and TRBJ2-1; TCRdb names TRBD2, which stays unverified in the absence of DNA. The CDR3 consists of 17 residues. Germline CDR1 and CDR2: SGHRS and YFSETQ. This CDR3 reads CASSLEPGLAPGDEQFF.

This chain links TRBV5-1 with TRBJ2-1; TCRdb gives TRBD1 as the D gene, but with no DNA this cannot be confirmed. From germline, CDR1 is SGHRS and CDR2 YFSETQ. CDR3 length equals 16 residues. CDR3 sequence: CASSLAGRGPVDEQFF.

The CDR3 protein is CASSSYSGSSYEQYF. The chain combines TRBV18 with TRBJ2-7; TCRdb selects TRBD2, and the lack of DNA leaves this call unchecked. CDR1 KGHSH and CDR2 LQKENI come from the germline V gene. This CDR3 is built from 15 residues.

The rearrangement joins TRBV7-8 to TRBJ2-5; TCRdb gives TRBD1 as the D gene, but with no DNA this cannot be confirmed. The CDR3 has 14 amino acids. The germline CDR1 and CDR2 sequences are SGHVS and FQNEAQ. The CDR3 region is CASSAEQGWETQYF.

This chain joins TRBV2 and TRBJ2-7; TCRdb designates TRBD1, a call that cannot be tested without DNA. In germline, CDR1 is SNHLY, CDR2 FYNNEI. CDR3 length: 15 amino acids. CDR3: CASSEGQGVSYEQYF.

CDR3: CASRAGQEYNEQFF. The rearrangement uses TRBV23-1 and TRBJ2-1; there is no DNA to check the TCRdb D call of TRBD1. TRBV23-1 is flagged as an ORF with uncertain function. The CDR3 has 14 amino acids.

This chain joins TRBV10-3 and TRBJ2-1; TCRdb indicates TRBD1, and absent DNA this call remains unverified. This CDR3 contains 16 residues. The germline gives CDR1 ENHRY, CDR2 SYGVKD. The CDR3: CAISPLGAGTYNEQFF.